This T cell receptor beta chain was sequenced for a study of beta chain features in type 1 diabetes. The whole isolated RNA underwent reverse transcription, so sequencing captured expressed TCRB transcripts. Sequencing used immunoSEQ multiplex PCR; TCRdb keeps in-frame clones, though not all of them. The sample consists of some 150,000 clones, approximately 10% of them appearing once. The CDR3 is 14 amino acids. The germline CDR1 and CDR2 sequences are SGHRS and YFSETQ. Trimming removed 3 bases from V and 0 bases from J, with 9 bases in between. The source material was central memory CD4+ T cells from blood. The chain uses TRBV5-1 and TRBJ2-5, with D possibly matching TRBD2 (6 bases). The TCR sequence derives from a man aged 18-30 years in good health. The CDR3 DNA sequence: TGCGCCAGCAGCTCATCGGGGGACCAAGAGACCCAGTACTTC. This gives the protein CASSSSGDQETQYF.